This T cell receptor beta chain derives from a study of blood T cell repertoires in COVID-19. Study overall: Sites in the United States, Italy and Spain provided acute and convalescent COVID-19 samples.

TCRdb keeps only in-frame clones here, not all; method: immunoSEQ multiplex PCR. The sample holds 180,000 or so clones, about 86% seen once. There are 19 residues in the CDR3. The J segment lost 5 bases and the V segment lost 5 bases, leaving 14 bases of the junction unmatched. CDR1 is SEHNR and CDR2 is FQNEAQ in the germline V gene (reference sequence). This clone was observed a handful of times. Sample: peripheral blood. The receptor was isolated from a man in his 60s with acute or convalescent COVID-19. This chain uses TRBV7-9 with TRBJ2-1, with 14 bases fitting TRBD2. CDR3 nucleotides: TGTGCCAGCAGCGCCCTAGGGACTAGCGGGAGACCCCAGGACAATGAGCAGTTCTTC. Translated: CASSALGTSGRPQDNEQFF.